The subject of this entry is one T cell receptor beta chain. Its antigen is undetermined. The PCR made use of 60 Vbeta and 13 Jbeta primers. The data were produced by immunoSEQ multiplex PCR, yet TCRdb's version contains in-frame clones alone and is incomplete. The sample gives 150,000 to 200,000 clones, 75% to 80% of which show up once; 0.85% to 1% is in the top ten. Germline V lookup: CDR1 MDHEN, CDR2 SYDVKM. The CDR3 totals 14 residues. V shed 2 bases, J shed 3 bases, and the junction held 1 base outside the gene matches. The data derive from a study of cytomegalovirus exposure and HLA in healthy donors. General study findings and limits: In a later analysis, TCR beta V- and J-gene trimming was associated with a missense DCLRE1C variant.

The rearrangement joins TRBV28 to TRBJ1-1; 9 nucleotides agree with TRBD1. The TCR comes from a woman aged 50 to 65 in good health and CMV-seropositive. Input material: PBMCs. CDR3 region: CASSLTGGHTEAFF. For the CDR3, the DNA is TGTGCCAGCAGTTTAACAGGGGGCCACACTGAAGCTTTCTTT. Full variable domain (rest looked up from reference TRBV28 and TRBJ1-1): DVKVTQSSRYLVKRTGEKVFLECVQDMDHENMFWYRQDPGLGLRLIYFSYDVKMKEKGDIPEGYSVSREKKERFSLILESASTNQTSMYLCASSLTGGHTEAFFGQGTRLTVV.